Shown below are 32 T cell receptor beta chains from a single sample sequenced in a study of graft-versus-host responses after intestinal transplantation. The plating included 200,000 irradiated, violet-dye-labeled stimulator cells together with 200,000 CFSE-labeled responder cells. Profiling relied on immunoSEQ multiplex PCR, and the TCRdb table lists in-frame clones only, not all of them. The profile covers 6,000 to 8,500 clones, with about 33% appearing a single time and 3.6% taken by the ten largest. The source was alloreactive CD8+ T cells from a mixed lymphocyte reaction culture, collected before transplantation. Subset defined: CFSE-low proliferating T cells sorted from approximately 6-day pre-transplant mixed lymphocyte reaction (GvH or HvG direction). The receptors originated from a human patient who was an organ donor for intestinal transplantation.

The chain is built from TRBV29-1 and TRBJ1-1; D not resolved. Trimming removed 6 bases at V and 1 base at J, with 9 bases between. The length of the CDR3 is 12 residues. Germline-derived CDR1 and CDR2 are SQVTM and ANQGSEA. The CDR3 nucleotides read TGCAGCGTACTGACTGAGAACACTGAAGCTTTCTTT. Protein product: CSVLTENTEAFF.

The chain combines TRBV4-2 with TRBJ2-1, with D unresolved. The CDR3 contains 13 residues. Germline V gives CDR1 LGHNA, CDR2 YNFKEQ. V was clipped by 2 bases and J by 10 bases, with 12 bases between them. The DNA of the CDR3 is TGTGCCAGCAGCCAAACGCGCGTATCCGAGCAGTTCTTC. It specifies CASSQTRVSEQFF.

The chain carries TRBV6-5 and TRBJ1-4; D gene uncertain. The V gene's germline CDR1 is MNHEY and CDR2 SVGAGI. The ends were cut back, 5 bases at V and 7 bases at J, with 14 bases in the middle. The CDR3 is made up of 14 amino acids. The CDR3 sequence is CASSEGLWAEKLFF. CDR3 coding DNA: TGTGCCAGCAGTGAAGGACTTTGGGCTGAAAAACTGTTTTTT.

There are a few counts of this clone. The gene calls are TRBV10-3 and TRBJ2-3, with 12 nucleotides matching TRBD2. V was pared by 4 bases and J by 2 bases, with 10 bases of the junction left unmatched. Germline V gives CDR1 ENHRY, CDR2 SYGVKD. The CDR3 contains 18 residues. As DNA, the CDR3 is TGTGCCATCAGTGGGGGAGTTGGGACTAGCGGGTACACAGATACGCAGTATTTT. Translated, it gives CAISGGVGTSGYTDTQYF.

CDR3 loop: CASSFKTSGPTDTQYF. As DNA, the CDR3 is TGTGCCAGCAGCTTTAAGACTAGCGGGCCCACAGATACGCAGTATTTT. The J gene is TRBJ2-3, the V gene TRBV7-2; TRBD2 matches 10 bases. This CDR3 has 16 residues. Germline V gene lookup returns CDR1 SGHTA and CDR2 FQGNSA. V trimming: 3 bases; J trimming: 2 bases; junction bases outside the gene matches: 5. Drawing the rest from reference TRBV7-2 and TRBJ2-3, the complete variable domain is GAGVSQSPSNKVTEKGKDVELRCDPISGHTALYWYRQSLGQGLEFLIYFQGNSAPDKSGLPSDRFSAERTGGSVSTLTIQRTQQEDSAVYLCASSFKTSGPTDTQYFGPGTRLTVL.

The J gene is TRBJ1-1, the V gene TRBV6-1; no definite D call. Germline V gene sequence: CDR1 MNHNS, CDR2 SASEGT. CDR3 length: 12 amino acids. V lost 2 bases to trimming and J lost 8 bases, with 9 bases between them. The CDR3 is CASSEWPNEAFF. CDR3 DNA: TGTGCCAGCAGTGAATGGCCAAACGAAGCTTTCTTT.

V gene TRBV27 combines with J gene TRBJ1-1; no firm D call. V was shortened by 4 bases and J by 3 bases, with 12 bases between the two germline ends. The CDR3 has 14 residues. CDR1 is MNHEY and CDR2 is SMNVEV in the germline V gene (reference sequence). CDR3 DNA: TGTGCCAGCAGTTCCACAGTATTTTACACTGAAGCTTTCTTT. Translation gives CASSSTVFYTEAFF.

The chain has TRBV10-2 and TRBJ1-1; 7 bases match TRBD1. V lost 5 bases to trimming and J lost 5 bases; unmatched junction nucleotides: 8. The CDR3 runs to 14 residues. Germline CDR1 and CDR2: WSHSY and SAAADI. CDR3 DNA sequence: TGCGCCAGCAGTCGTAACAGGGGATTGACTGAAGCTTTCTTT. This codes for CASSRNRGLTEAFF.

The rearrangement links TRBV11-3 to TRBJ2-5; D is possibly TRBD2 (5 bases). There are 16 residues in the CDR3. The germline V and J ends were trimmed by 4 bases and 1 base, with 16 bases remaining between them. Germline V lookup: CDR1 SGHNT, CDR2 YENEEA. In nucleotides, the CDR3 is TGTGCCAGCAGCTCCCCCTTGGGGAGCCTCCAAGAGACCCAGTACTTC. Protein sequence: CASSSPLGSLQETQYF.

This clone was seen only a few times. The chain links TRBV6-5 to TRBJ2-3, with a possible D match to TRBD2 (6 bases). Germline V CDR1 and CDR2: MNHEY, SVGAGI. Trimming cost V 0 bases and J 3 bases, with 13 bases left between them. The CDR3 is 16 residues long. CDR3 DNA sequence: TGTGCCAGCAGTTACTCCGGACTACTTGCAACAGATACGCAGTATTTT. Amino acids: CASSYSGLLATDTQYF.

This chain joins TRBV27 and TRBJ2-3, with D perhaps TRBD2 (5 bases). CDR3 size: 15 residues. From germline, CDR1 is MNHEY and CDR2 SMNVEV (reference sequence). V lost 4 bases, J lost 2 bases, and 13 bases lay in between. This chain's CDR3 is CASSYRTGYTDTQYF. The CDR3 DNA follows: TGTGCCAGCAGTTATAGGACTGGTTACACAGATACGCAGTATTTT.

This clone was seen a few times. The CDR3 region is CASSIRRLGYNEQFF. The CDR3 nucleotides are TGTGCCAGTAGTATTCGGAGGCTGGGCTACAATGAGCAGTTCTTC. J is TRBJ2-1 and V is TRBV19, with D perhaps TRBD2 (5 bases). CDR1 and CDR2 (germline): LNHDA, SQIVND (reference sequence). Trimming pared 3 bases from V and 3 bases from J, leaving 12 bases between. This CDR3 spans 15 amino acids. Filled out from reference TRBV19 and TRBJ2-1, the complete variable domain reads DGGITQSPKYLFRKEGQNVTLSCEQNLNHDAMYWYRQDPGQGLRLIYYSQIVNDFQKGDIAEGYSVSREKKESFPLTVTSAQKNPTAFYLCASSIRRLGYNEQFFGPGTRLTVL.

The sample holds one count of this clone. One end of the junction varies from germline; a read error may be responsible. CDR3 sequence: CASSLYLGPTETQYF. The CDR3 nucleotides read TGTGCTAGCAGCTTATATTTGGGGCCGACGGAGACCCAGTACTTC. The chain joins TRBV7-7 to TRBJ2-5, with a tentative D call TRBD1 (5 bases). The CDR3 covers 15 residues. In germline, CDR1 is SSHAT, CDR2 FNYEAQ (reference sequence).

The CDR3 region is CASTQRTETYEQYF. As DNA, the CDR3 is TGTGCCAGCACTCAACGGACAGAGACCTACGAGCAGTACTTC. The rearrangement links TRBV6-5 to TRBJ2-7; D is perhaps TRBD1 (6 bases). The CDR3 loop spans 14 amino acids. Trimming removed 7 bases at V and 2 bases at J, with 15 bases between. Germline CDR1 is MNHEY and CDR2 is SVGAGI.

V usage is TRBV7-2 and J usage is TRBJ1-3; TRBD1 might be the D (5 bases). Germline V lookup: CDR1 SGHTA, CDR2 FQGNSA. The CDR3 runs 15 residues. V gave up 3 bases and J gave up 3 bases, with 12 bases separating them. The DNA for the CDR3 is TGTGCCAGCAGCTTTTTCCAGGGACTTGGAAACACCATATATTTT. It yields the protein CASSFFQGLGNTIYF.

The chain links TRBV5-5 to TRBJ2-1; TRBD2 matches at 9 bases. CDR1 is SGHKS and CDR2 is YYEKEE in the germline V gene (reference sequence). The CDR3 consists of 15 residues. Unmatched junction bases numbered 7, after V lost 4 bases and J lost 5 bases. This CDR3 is CASSAAGGPDNEQFF. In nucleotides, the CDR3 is TGTGCCAGCAGCGCTGCGGGGGGGCCAGACAATGAGCAGTTCTTC.

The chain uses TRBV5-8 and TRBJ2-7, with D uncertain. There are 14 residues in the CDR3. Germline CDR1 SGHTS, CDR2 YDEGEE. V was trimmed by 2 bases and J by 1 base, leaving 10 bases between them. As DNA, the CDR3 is TGTGCCAGCAGCTTTTTGGCTTTTTCCTACGAGCAGTACTTC. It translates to CASSFLAFSYEQYF.

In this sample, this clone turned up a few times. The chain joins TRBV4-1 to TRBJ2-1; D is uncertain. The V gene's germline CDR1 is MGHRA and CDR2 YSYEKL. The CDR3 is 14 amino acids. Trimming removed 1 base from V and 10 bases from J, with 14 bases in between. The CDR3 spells CASSQGDKITEQFF. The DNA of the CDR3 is TGCGCCAGCAGCCAAGGCGACAAAATAACGGAGCAGTTCTTC.

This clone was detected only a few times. CDR3 coding DNA: TGCGCCAGCAGCTTGGCTTCTATGCCATTCTGGGGGACAGGGACCTACAATGAGCAGTTCTTC. Its translation is CASSLASMPFWGTGTYNEQFF. V and J are TRBV5-1 and TRBJ2-1, with 9 bases identical to TRBD1. Germline CDR1 and CDR2: SGHRS and YFSETQ. The CDR3 is 21 residues long. Trimming cost V 0 bases and J 2 bases; bases outside gene matches: 18.

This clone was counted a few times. The CDR3, as DNA: TGTGCCAGCAGCAAAGAAGAGGGCACTGAAGCTTTCTTT. This translates into CASSKEEGTEAFF. The chain recombines TRBV21-1 with TRBJ1-1. TRBV21-1 is designated a pseudogene. The CDR3 is made up of 13 amino acids.

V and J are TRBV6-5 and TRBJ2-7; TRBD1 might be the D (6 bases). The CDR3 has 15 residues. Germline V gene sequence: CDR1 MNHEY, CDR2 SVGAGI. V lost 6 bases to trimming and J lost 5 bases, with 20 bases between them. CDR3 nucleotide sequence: TGTGCCAGCAGCCCTAAAGACAGGCTCTGGGACGAGCAGTACTTC. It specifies CASSPKDRLWDEQYF.

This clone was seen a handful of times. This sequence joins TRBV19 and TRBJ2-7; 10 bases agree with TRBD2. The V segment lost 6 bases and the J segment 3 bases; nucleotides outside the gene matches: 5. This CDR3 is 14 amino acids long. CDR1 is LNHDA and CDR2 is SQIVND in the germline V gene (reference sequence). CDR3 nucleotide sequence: TGTGCCAGTAGCCCGGCTAGCGGGAGCTACGAGCAGTACTTC. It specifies CASSPASGSYEQYF.

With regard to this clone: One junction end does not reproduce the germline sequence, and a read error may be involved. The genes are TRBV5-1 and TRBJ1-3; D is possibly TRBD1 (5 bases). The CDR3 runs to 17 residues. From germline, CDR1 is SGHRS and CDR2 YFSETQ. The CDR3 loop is CVSSYHTPSGTGNTIYF. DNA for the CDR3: TGCGTCAGCAGCTACCACACCCCGTCAGGGACTGGAAACACCATATATTTT.

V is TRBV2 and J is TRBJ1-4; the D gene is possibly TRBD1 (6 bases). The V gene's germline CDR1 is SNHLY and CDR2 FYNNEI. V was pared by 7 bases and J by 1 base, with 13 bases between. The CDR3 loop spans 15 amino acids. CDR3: CASKKMDRTNEKLFF. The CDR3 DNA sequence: TGTGCCAGCAAAAAGATGGACAGAACTAATGAAAAACTGTTTTTT.

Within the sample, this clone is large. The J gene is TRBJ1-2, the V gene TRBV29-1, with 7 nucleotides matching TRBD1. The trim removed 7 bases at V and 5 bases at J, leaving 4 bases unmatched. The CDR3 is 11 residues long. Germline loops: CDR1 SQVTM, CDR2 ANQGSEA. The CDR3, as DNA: TGCAGCGCCGGACAGGCTTATGGCTACACCTTC. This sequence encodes CSAGQAYGYTF. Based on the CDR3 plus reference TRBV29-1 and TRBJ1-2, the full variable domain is SAVISQKPSRDICQRGTSLTIQCQVDSQVTMMFWYRQQPGQSLTLIATANQGSEATYESGFVIDKFPISRPNLTFSTLTVSNMSPEDSSIYLCSAGQAYGYTFGSGTRLTVV.

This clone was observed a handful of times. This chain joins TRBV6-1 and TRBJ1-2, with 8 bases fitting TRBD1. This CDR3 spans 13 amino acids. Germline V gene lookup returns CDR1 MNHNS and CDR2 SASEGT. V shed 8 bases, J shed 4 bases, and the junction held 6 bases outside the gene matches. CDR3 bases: TGTGCCAGCCAGGGGGCGATGAGCTATGGCTACACCTTC. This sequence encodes CASQGAMSYGYTF.

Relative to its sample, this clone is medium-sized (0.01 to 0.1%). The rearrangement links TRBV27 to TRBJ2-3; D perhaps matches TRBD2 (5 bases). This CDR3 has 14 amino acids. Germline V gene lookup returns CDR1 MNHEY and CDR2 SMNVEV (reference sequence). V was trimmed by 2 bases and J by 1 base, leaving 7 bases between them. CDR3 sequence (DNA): TGTGCCAGCAGTTTAACTAGGGGCACAGATACGCAGTATTTT. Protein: CASSLTRGTDTQYF.

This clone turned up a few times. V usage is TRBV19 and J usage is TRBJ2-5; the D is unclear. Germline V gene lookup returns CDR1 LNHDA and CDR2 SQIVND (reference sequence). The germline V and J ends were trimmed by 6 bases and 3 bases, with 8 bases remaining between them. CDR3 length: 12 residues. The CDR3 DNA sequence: TGTGCCAGTAGAGCCGATGAAGAGACCCAGTACTTC. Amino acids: CASRADEETQYF.

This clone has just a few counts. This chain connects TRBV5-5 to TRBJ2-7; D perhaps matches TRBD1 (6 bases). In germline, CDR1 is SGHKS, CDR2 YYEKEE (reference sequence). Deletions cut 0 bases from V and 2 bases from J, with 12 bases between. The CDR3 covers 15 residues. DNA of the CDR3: TGTGCCAGCAGCTTGGGGGCAGGGGATGCCTACGAGCAGTACTTC. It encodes CASSLGAGDAYEQYF.

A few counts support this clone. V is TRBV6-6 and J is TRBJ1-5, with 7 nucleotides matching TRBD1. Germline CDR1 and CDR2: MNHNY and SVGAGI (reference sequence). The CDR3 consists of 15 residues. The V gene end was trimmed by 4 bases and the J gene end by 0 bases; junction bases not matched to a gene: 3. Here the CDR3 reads CASSSQGDSNQPQHF. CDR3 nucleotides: TGTGCCAGCAGTTCTCAGGGGGATAGCAATCAGCCCCAGCATTTT.

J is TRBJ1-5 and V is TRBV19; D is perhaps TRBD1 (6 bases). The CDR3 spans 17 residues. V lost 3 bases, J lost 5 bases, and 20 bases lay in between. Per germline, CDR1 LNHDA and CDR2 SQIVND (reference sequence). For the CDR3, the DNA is TGTGCCAGTAGTATGTTAGGGGGAAGAGGGATTCATCAGCCCCAGCATTTT. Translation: CASSMLGGRGIHQPQHF. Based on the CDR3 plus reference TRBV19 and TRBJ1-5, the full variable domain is DGGITQSPKYLFRKEGQNVTLSCEQNLNHDAMYWYRQDPGQGLRLIYYSQIVNDFQKGDIAEGYSVSREKKESFPLTVTSAQKNPTAFYLCASSMLGGRGIHQPQHFGDGTRLSIL.

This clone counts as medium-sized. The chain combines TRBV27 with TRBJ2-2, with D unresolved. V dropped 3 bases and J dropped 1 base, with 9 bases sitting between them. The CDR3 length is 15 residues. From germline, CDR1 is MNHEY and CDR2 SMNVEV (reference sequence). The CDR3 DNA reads TGTGCCAGCAGTTTTTTTGGCCAGAACACCGGGGAGCTGTTTTTT. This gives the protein CASSFFGQNTGELFF.